The 12 T cell receptor beta chains below were found in one sample sequenced in a study of beta chain features in type 1 diabetes (dated by TCRdb to 2016 to 2019). Their cognate antigens are unknown. What the work shows at the level of the full study, not this receptor alone: A moderate but significant shortening of TCRB CDR3 length was observed in type 1 diabetes patients in all four CD4+ subsets.

Receptor libraries were prepared by the immunoSEQ multiplex PCR assay. The entire isolated RNA was reverse transcribed using the High Capacity cDNA Reverse Transcription Kit, and thus expressed TCRB transcripts were sequenced. The immuneACCESS repertoire file appears here via TCRdb, limited to in-frame rearrangements. These files lack a portion of the clones; in checked studies, under half of the deficit traces to unresolved V genes, and the cause of the others is not known. For this sample there are about 27,000 clones; approximately 51% appear just once. The ten most abundant clones make up about 1.5% of the sample. Sequencing was done on a sample of Tregs from blood. The cell subset or site label here, explained by the study, means: regulatory CD4+ T cells. These receptors all come from a woman under 30 with type 1 diabetes.

The chain links TRBV7-7 to TRBJ2-1; a weak D match, TRBD2 (5 bases). Germline CDR1 SSHAT, CDR2 FNYEAQ (reference sequence). Trimming cost V 5 bases and J 5 bases, with 10 bases left between them. This CDR3 is built from 13 residues. The CDR3 DNA reads as TGTGCCAGCAGCGCCCAAGCGGACAATGAGCAGTTCTTC. Translation gives CASSAQADNEQFF.

The chain joins TRBV7-3 to TRBJ2-5; 12 bases are shared with TRBD2. Germline lookup yields CDR1 SGHTA and CDR2 FQGTGA. Trimming removed 2 bases from V and 6 bases from J; junction bases left unmatched: 16. The CDR3 has 19 residues. CDR3 region: CASSLSGGPGTSGLKTQYF. The CDR3 region has the DNA TGTGCCAGCAGCTTATCCGGGGGGCCAGGGACTAGCGGGCTTAAGACCCAGTACTTC.

This clone was detected only a few times. CDR3: CASSSTSGSRGEQYF. The CDR3 DNA follows: TGTGCCAGCAGTTCGACTAGCGGGAGCCGGGGCGAGCAGTACTTC. This chain uses TRBV28 with TRBJ2-7; TRBD2 matches at 12 bases. There are 15 residues in the CDR3. Trimming cost V 4 bases and J 6 bases; bases outside gene matches: 7. Looked up from germline, CDR1 is MDHEN and CDR2 is SYDVKM.

This clone has just a few counts. CDR3 nucleotide sequence: TGTGCCAGCAGGACTCGTAGCGGAGATAGCAATGAGCAGTTCTTC. Protein sequence: CASRTRSGDSNEQFF. The chain is built from TRBV6-5 and TRBJ2-1, with D possibly being TRBD2 (6 bases). Trimming removed 6 bases at V and 6 bases at J, with 18 bases between. The CDR3 contains 15 residues. CDR1 is MNHEY, CDR2 SVGAGI, per germline.

The genes are TRBV10-1 and TRBJ2-7; TRBD2 aligns across 7 bases. The CDR3 extends over 16 amino acids. The germline gives CDR1 WNHNN, CDR2 SYGVQD (reference sequence). Trimming removed 9 bases from V and 0 bases from J; junction bases left unmatched: 14. In DNA, the CDR3 is TGCGCCAGTAACGACATCCCGGGACTAAGCTCCTACGAGCAGTACTTC. It codes for CASNDIPGLSSYEQYF.

The chain employs TRBV13 and TRBJ2-1, with 10 bases fitting TRBD2. CDR1 PRHDT and CDR2 FYEKMQ come from the germline V gene (reference sequence). There are 16 residues in the CDR3. Losses at the gene ends were 8 bases for V and 9 bases for J; bases not matched to a gene: 16. The CDR3 bases are TGTGCCAGCCACTCGAGGGCTAGCGGGAGAGGGACTGAGCAGTTCTTC. Translating it yields CASHSRASGRGTEQFF.

This chain uses TRBV25-1 with TRBJ2-1; TRBD1 matches at 11 bases. The CDR3 contains 14 residues. The V segment lost 6 bases and the J segment 16 bases; nucleotides outside the gene matches: 14. The germline CDR1 and CDR2 sequences are MGHDK and SYGVNS. The CDR3 sequence: CASSNRDRGELIFF. CDR3 DNA: TGTGCCAGCAGCAACCGGGACAGGGGGGAACTTATCTTCTTC.

The genes are TRBV29-1 and TRBJ2-1; D is possibly TRBD2 (6 bases). Trimming left V 4 bases short and J 5 bases short, with 15 bases between. The CDR3 extends over 14 amino acids. Looked up from germline, CDR1 is SQVTM and CDR2 is ANQGSEA. CDR3 in amino acids: CSVVNSGGDNEQFF. CDR3 DNA: TGCAGCGTTGTCAATAGCGGAGGGGACAATGAGCAGTTCTTC.

The genes are TRBV28 and TRBJ2-1; 14 positions match TRBD2. CDR1 and CDR2 from the germline V gene are MDHEN and SYDVKM. Losses at the gene ends were 8 bases for V and 8 bases for J; bases not matched to a gene: 8. CDR3 length: 15 residues. CDR3 amino acids: CASSGTSGSFDEQFF. The CDR3, as DNA: TGTGCCAGCTCCGGGACTAGCGGGAGTTTCGATGAGCAGTTCTTC. The full variable domain, rest sourced from reference TRBV28 and TRBJ2-1, is DVKVTQSSRYLVKRTGEKVFLECVQDMDHENMFWYRQDPGLGLRLIYFSYDVKMKEKGDIPEGYSVSREKKERFSLILESASTNQTSMYLCASSGTSGSFDEQFFGPGTRLTVL.

There are a few counts of this clone. The CDR3 reads CAISGGSGRNTGELFF. CDR3 in DNA: TGTGCCATCAGTGGGGGTAGCGGGAGGAACACCGGGGAGCTGTTTTTT. V usage is TRBV10-3 and J usage is TRBJ2-2, with 9 bases identical to TRBD2. J lost 1 base, V lost 4 bases, and 4 bases had no gene match. Per germline, CDR1 ENHRY and CDR2 SYGVKD. The CDR3 is 16 residues long.

The CDR3, as DNA: TGTGCCAGCAGTTACACTGTAGCGGGAGGGGTAGATACGCAGTATTTT. This translates into CASSYTVAGGVDTQYF. This sequence joins TRBV6-5 and TRBJ2-3; 11 bases are shared with TRBD2. V lost 2 bases to trimming and J lost 5 bases; unmatched junction nucleotides: 6. This CDR3 comprises 16 residues. Germline loops: CDR1 MNHEY, CDR2 SVGAGI.

This CDR3 is CSVLEYARTSGPNEQFF. CDR3 DNA: TGCAGCGTTCTAGAGTATGCCCGGACTAGCGGGCCCAATGAGCAGTTCTTC. The gene calls are TRBV29-1 and TRBJ2-1; TRBD2 matches 11 bases. The CDR3 is 17 amino acids. Germline V gene lookup returns CDR1 SQVTM and CDR2 ANQGSEA. The V and J ends lost 5 bases and 6 bases, in that order; junction bases with no gene match: 15.